This T cell receptor (beta chain) was captured in a study of T cell responses to AZD1222 COVID-19 vaccine. Study-level findings and limits: Spike-specific TCR breadth and depth grew following two AZD1222 doses. Reportedly, nearly half the spike-specific TCRs target unmutated variant regions.

Concerning this clone itself: Its antigen is not identified.

TCRdb's copy holds only in-frame clones and misses some; the assay was immunoSEQ multiplex PCR. The data show tens of thousands of clones, 90% to 95% seen once. The V gene's germline CDR1 is LGHNA and CDR2 YSLEER. V lost 3 bases, J lost 2 bases, and 10 bases stayed unmatched. The length of the CDR3 is 17 residues. The chain has TRBV4-3 and TRBJ2-3; the match to TRBD1 covers 8 bases. This sequence was found in an adult in good health. Specimen: peripheral blood, collected on day 0 of AZD1222 vaccination. CDR3 coding DNA: TGCGCCAGCAGCCAGTATACCGGGACAGGAGACACAGATACGCAGTATTTT. As protein: CASSQYTGTGDTDTQYF.